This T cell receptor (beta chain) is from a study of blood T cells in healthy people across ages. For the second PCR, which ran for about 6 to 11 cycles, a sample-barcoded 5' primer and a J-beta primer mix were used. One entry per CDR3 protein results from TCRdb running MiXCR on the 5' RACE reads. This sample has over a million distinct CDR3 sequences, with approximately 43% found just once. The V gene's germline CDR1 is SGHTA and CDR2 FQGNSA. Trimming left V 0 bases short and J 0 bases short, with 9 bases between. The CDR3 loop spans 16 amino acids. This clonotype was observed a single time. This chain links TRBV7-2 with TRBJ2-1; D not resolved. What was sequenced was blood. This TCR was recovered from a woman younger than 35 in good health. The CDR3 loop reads CASSLAGSGSYNEQFF. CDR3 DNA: TGTGCCAGCAGCTTAGCGGGCAGTGGCTCCTACAATGAGCAGTTCTTC.